This T cell receptor (beta chain) was documented in a study of blood T cell repertoires in COVID-19. Study context: The origin of the acute and convalescent COVID-19 samples was the United States, Italy and Spain.

The protocol was immunoSEQ multiplex PCR, while the TCRdb copy is restricted to in-frame clones and leaves out a portion. Of 150,000 to 200,000 clones in the sample, roughly 77% were seen once. The germline V gene encodes CDR1 SGHDT and CDR2 YYEEEE. The V gene end was trimmed by 2 bases and the J gene end by 4 bases; junction bases not matched to a gene: 9. This CDR3 has 15 amino acids. A Seattle source enrolled patients during active infection and followed them longitudinally. This clonotype was sampled from a middle-aged woman with COVID-19, enrolled during active disease. Sequenced material: peripheral blood. The chain links TRBV5-6 to TRBJ2-7; 7 bases line up with TRBD2. CDR3 sequence (DNA): TGTGCCAGCAGCTTTCGCCCTAGCGGCAGGTACGAGCAGTACTTC. This encodes CASSFRPSGRYEQYF.